This TCR beta chain was sequenced in a study of T-cell memory formation after mild COVID-19. TCRdb called the 5' RACE reads again in MiXCR, with one record for every CDR3 protein. The sample consists of 380,000 or so distinct CDR3 sequences, about an eighth of them appearing once. The V and J ends lost 1 base and 1 base, in that order; junction bases with no gene match: 2. CDR3 length equals 15 residues. Germline CDR1 SGHTA, CDR2 FQGNSA. This clonotype was seen repeatedly, ten times or more. This clonotype was sampled from a man aged 18 to 30 who had mild COVID-19 (a few samples of this study predate the infection). Cell type and time point are not known. The J gene is TRBJ2-3, the V gene TRBV7-2; TRBD2 agrees at 7 bases. The source material was PBMCs or a T cell subset sorted from them (not recorded which). As DNA, the CDR3 is TGTGCCAGCAGCTTAGGGCTAGCGGGCACAGATACGCAGTATTTT. Amino acids: CASSLGLAGTDTQYF. Combining the CDR3 with reference TRBV7-2 and TRBJ2-3 gives the whole variable domain GAGVSQSPSNKVTEKGKDVELRCDPISGHTALYWYRQSLGQGLEFLIYFQGNSAPDKSGLPSDRFSAERTGGSVSTLTIQRTQQEDSAVYLCASSLGLAGTDTQYFGPGTRLTVL.